The next 24 T cell receptor beta chains were all read from a single sample in a study of early T cells in non-severe SARS-CoV-2 infection. TCRdb used MiXCR to reprocess the 5' RACE reads, holding one entry per CDR3 protein. The sample carries about 110,000 distinct CDR3 sequences, about 12% recorded once. The material sequenced was whole blood. Receptor source: an adult who was a healthcare worker with PCR-confirmed SARS-CoV-2 infection or an uninfected control (not recorded which).

A few counts support this clonotype. The rearrangement links TRBV30 to TRBJ1-1; a possible D gene is TRBD1 (6 bases). Germline V gene lookup returns CDR1 GTSNPN and CDR2 SVGIG (reference sequence). V was cut by 3 bases and J by 5 bases, with 19 bases left in between. The CDR3 loop spans 15 amino acids. CDR3 amino acids: CAWRKQGNTWTEAFF. The CDR3 DNA is TGTGCCTGGAGGAAGCAGGGGAACACATGGACTGAAGCTTTCTTT.

The chain joins TRBV28 to TRBJ2-1; TRBD1 matches 7 bases. The V gene's germline CDR1 is MDHEN and CDR2 SYDVKM. The CDR3 extends over 12 amino acids. Unmatched junction bases numbered 5, after V lost 6 bases and J lost 9 bases. The chain's CDR3 is CASRTGYGEQFF. CDR3 nucleotide sequence: TGTGCCAGCAGGACAGGGTACGGTGAGCAGTTCTTC.

This clonotype was counted at least ten times. This sequence joins TRBV6-1 and TRBJ2-3; TRBD2 aligns across 10 bases. Germline CDR1 MNHNS, CDR2 SASEGT. The CDR3 has 14 amino acids. Trimming cost V 6 bases and J 5 bases; bases outside gene matches: 5. CDR3 sequence reads: CASSLAGAIDTQYF. The CDR3, as DNA: TGTGCCAGCAGCCTAGCGGGAGCAATAGATACGCAGTATTTT.

Many counts were recorded for this clonotype. The chain recombines TRBV3-1 with TRBJ2-1, with 8 positions matching TRBD2. From germline, CDR1 is LGHDT and CDR2 YNNKEL (reference sequence). This CDR3 has 11 residues. With 4 bases clipped from V and 12 bases from J, the junction kept 2 bases outside the gene matches. The CDR3 sequence is CASSRGLVQFF. The CDR3 bases are TGTGCCAGCAGCCGGGGACTAGTGCAGTTCTTC.

The rearrangement joins TRBV3-1 to TRBJ1-1; no firm D call. The V and J ends lost 1 base and 1 base respectively, with 4 bases between them. The CDR3 contains 13 residues. Looked up from germline, CDR1 is LGHDT and CDR2 is YNNKEL (reference sequence). DNA for the CDR3: TGTGCCAGCAGCCAAGTCTCGAACACTGAAGCTTTCTTT. This codes for CASSQVSNTEAFF. Using reference TRBV3-1 and TRBJ1-1 for the parts outside the CDR3, the full variable domain is DTAVSQTPKYLVTQMGNDKSIKCEQNLGHDTMYWYKQDSKKFLKIMFSYNNKELIINETVPNRFSPKSPDKAHLNLHINSLELGDSAVYFCASSQVSNTEAFFGQGTRLTVV.

This clonotype rates as medium-sized. The chain is built from TRBV7-8 and TRBJ2-3, with D maybe TRBD2 (5 bases). CDR3 size: 17 residues. V dropped 4 bases and J dropped 0 bases, with 17 bases sitting between them. Per germline, CDR1 SGHVS and CDR2 FQNEAQ. As DNA, the CDR3 is TGTGCCAGCAGCTCACGTGGTGGGAGTACTAGCACAGATACGCAGTATTTT. Its protein is CASSSRGGSTSTDTQYF. The full variable domain, with the rest looked up from reference TRBV7-8 and TRBJ2-3, is GAGVSQSPRYKVAKRGQDVALRCDPISGHVSLFWYQQALGQGPEFLTYFQNEAQLDKSGLPSDRFFAERPEGSVSTLKIQRTQQEDSAVYLCASSSRGGSTSTDTQYFGPGTRLTVL.

The chain couples TRBV7-6 to TRBJ2-7; possibly TRBD2 for D (5 bases). The CDR3 covers 12 residues. Germline-derived CDR1 and CDR2 are SGHVS and FNYEAQ. The V end lost 5 bases, the J end lost 5 bases, and 10 bases lay between the germline ends. The CDR3 nucleotides read TGTGCCAGCAGCCACGGGATGGACGAGCAGTACTTC. Translation: CASSHGMDEQYF.

This clonotype has a handful of counts. The chain carries TRBV28 and TRBJ2-3; the D is unclear. Germline V CDR1 and CDR2: MDHEN, SYDVKM. V was trimmed by 1 base and J by 6 bases, leaving 11 bases between them. The CDR3 has 14 residues. CDR3 nucleotide sequence: TGTGCCAGCAGTTTATCCTCTCCCCGGGATACGCAGTATTTT. This encodes CASSLSSPRDTQYF.

V gene TRBV7-2 combines with J gene TRBJ2-1; D is unresolved. CDR1 and CDR2 from the germline V gene are SGHTA and FQGNSA. The CDR3 contains 14 residues. Trimming removed 4 bases at V and 4 bases at J, with 11 bases between. The CDR3 loop is CASSSCVGYNEQFF. The DNA for the CDR3 is TGTGCCAGCAGCTCATGCGTGGGTTACAATGAGCAGTTCTTC.

In this sample, this clonotype turned up a few times. The chain couples TRBV28 to TRBJ1-4, with D unresolved. The CDR3 runs to 15 residues. V was clipped by 5 bases and J by 4 bases, with 14 bases between them. CDR1 is MDHEN and CDR2 is SYDVKM in the germline V gene. The CDR3 loop is CASSQTREVNEKLFF. DNA of the CDR3: TGTGCCAGCAGTCAGACCCGGGAGGTTAATGAAAAACTGTTTTTT.

The sample holds many counts of this clonotype. The chain is built from TRBV5-1 and TRBJ1-1; no clear D gene. The CDR3 has 14 amino acids. Germline V lookup: CDR1 SGHRS, CDR2 YFSETQ. Trimming took off 0 bases at V and 4 bases at J, with 10 bases between the two ends. In nucleotides, the CDR3 is TGCGCCAGCAGCTTGGTTCAGTCGTCCACTGAAGCTTTCTTT. Residues: CASSLVQSSTEAFF.

This clonotype was detected only a few times. This rearrangement joins TRBV2 to TRBJ1-1; no clear D gene. CDR1 and CDR2 (germline): SNHLY, FYNNEI. This CDR3 comprises 13 residues. Deletions cut 4 bases from V and 5 bases from J, with 11 bases between. Here the CDR3 DNA reads TGTGCCAGCAGTGTGATGGACGGTACTGAAGCTTTCTTT. Protein product: CASSVMDGTEAFF.

Many counts were recorded for this clonotype. The rearrangement joins TRBV29-1 to TRBJ2-3; maybe TRBD2 (6 bases). The CDR3 spans 13 residues. CDR1 is SQVTM, CDR2 ANQGSEA, per germline. V shed 7 bases and J shed 5 bases, with 16 bases lying between them. CDR3 in DNA: TGCAGCGCCCACAGTCGGCGGGAAGATACGCAGTATTTT. Translation gives CSAHSRREDTQYF.

This clonotype was counted ten times or more. V and J are TRBV6-1 and TRBJ1-2; 8 nucleotides align to TRBD1. Germline loops: CDR1 MNHNS, CDR2 SASEGT. The CDR3 consists of 15 residues. V shed 1 base, J shed 3 bases, and the junction held 4 bases outside the gene matches. The CDR3 sequence is CASSEGTGTYYGYTF. The DNA for the CDR3 is TGTGCCAGCAGTGAAGGGACAGGGACTTACTATGGCTACACCTTC.

This clonotype was seen more than once but under ten times. The chain carries TRBV7-9 and TRBJ1-1; D is perhaps TRBD1 (6 bases). The CDR3 consists of 15 residues. Germline CDR1 SEHNR, CDR2 FQNEAQ (reference sequence). Trimming left V 7 bases short and J 2 bases short, with 17 bases between. CDR3 protein: CASTRTGTSNTEAFF. CDR3 coding DNA: TGTGCCAGCACCAGAACCGGGACAAGCAACACTGAAGCTTTCTTT.

This clonotype has just a few counts. V and J are TRBV10-3 and TRBJ1-1; 7 bases map to TRBD1. Germline V gives CDR1 ENHRY, CDR2 SYGVKD. With V trimmed by 5 bases and J by 1 base, 1 base remained unmatched. This CDR3 spans 13 amino acids. The CDR3 nucleotides are TGTGCCATCAGTAGACAGGGGAACACTGAAGCTTTCTTT. It translates to CAISRQGNTEAFF.

There are many counts of this clonotype. The rearrangement joins TRBV6-1 to TRBJ1-5; D gene unclear. The CDR3 covers 16 residues. Germline V gene data show CDR1 as MNHNS and CDR2 as SASEGT. V was pared by 7 bases and J by 6 bases, with 22 bases between. CDR3: CASTSLGPSIGQPQHF. The CDR3 nucleotides are TGTGCCAGCACCTCCTTGGGTCCCTCAATCGGTCAGCCCCAGCATTTT.

This clonotype has at least ten counts. The chain is built from TRBV5-4 and TRBJ2-1; 8 bases line up with TRBD2. CDR3 length equals 16 residues. The trim removed 4 bases at V and 4 bases at J, leaving 10 bases unmatched. Looked up from germline, CDR1 is SGHNT and CDR2 is YYREEE (reference sequence). The CDR3 spells CASSGGLAREYNEQFF. CDR3 in DNA: TGTGCCAGCAGCGGTGGACTAGCCAGGGAATACAATGAGCAGTTCTTC.

This clonotype was detected only a few times. The chain joins TRBV3-1 to TRBJ2-6; D perhaps matches TRBD2 (6 bases). Germline-derived CDR1 and CDR2 are LGHDT and YNNKEL (reference sequence). The CDR3 loop spans 16 amino acids. The V end lost 5 bases, the J end lost 0 bases, and 11 bases lay between the germline ends. CDR3 DNA: TGTGCCAGCAGCTATTACGGGGGCTCTGGGGCCAACGTCCTGACTTTC. This encodes CASSYYGGSGANVLTF.

This sequence joins TRBV10-1 and TRBJ2-1; 8 bases are a match to TRBD2. The CDR3 has 13 amino acids. The germline V gene has CDR1 WNHNN and CDR2 SYGVQD (reference sequence). V lost 8 bases and J lost 5; bases outside the gene matches: 5. The CDR3 here is CASSGGGHNEQFF. DNA for the CDR3: TGCGCCAGCTCAGGCGGGGGGCACAATGAGCAGTTCTTC.

This rearrangement joins TRBV11-1 to TRBJ2-1, with 9 positions matching TRBD2. The length of the CDR3 is 16 residues. The ends lost 3 bases at V and 5 bases at J; junction bases unmatched: 8. CDR1 and CDR2 from the germline V gene are SGHAT and FQDESV (reference sequence). The CDR3 bases are TGTGCCAGCAGCTTCTCCGGGACTAGCAAGAACAATGAGCAGTTCTTC. This encodes CASSFSGTSKNNEQFF. Using reference TRBV11-1 and TRBJ2-1 for the parts outside the CDR3, the full variable domain is EAEVAQSPRYKITEKSQAVAFWCDPISGHATLYWYRQILGQGPELLVQFQDESVVDDSQLPKDRFSAERLKGVDSTLKIQPAELGDSAMYLCASSFSGTSKNNEQFFGPGTRLTVL.

The rearrangement links TRBV19 to TRBJ1-2; TRBD1 might be the D (5 bases). V lost 9 bases and J lost 1, with 12 bases in between. CDR3 length: 13 residues. CDR1 LNHDA and CDR2 SQIVND come from the germline V gene (reference sequence). CDR3 in amino acids: CASIQDINYGYTF. For the CDR3, the DNA is TGTGCCAGCATACAGGATATTAACTATGGCTACACCTTC.

This clonotype was detected ten times or more. This rearrangement joins TRBV19 to TRBJ2-6; D remains unclear. Trimming shortened V by 5 bases and J by 7 bases, and 18 bases separated the two germline ends. Per the germline V gene, CDR1 is LNHDA and CDR2 is SQIVND (reference sequence). The CDR3 spans 16 residues. CDR3 sequence reads: CASSPKTSNVANVLTF. The CDR3 DNA follows: TGTGCCAGTAGTCCAAAGACGAGTAACGTAGCCAACGTCCTGACTTTC.

In regard to this clonotype: This may arise from a read error, as a much more abundant clone is one base away. The V and J genes are TRBV5-1 and TRBJ1-1, with D possibly matching TRBD1 (5 bases). The CDR3 is 15 residues long. From germline, CDR1 is SGHRS and CDR2 YFSETQ. In DNA, the CDR3 is TGCGTCAGCAGCTTAGGGGTGTCCATGAACACTGAAGCTTTCTTT. Translation gives CVSSLGVSMNTEAFF.